This TCR delta chain derives from a study of Vδ1+ human thymocytes. Study-wide points: Approximately 20% of thymic delta-chain sequences were Vdelta2, with few Vdelta3, unlike blood Vdelta1+ controls. Thymic TRG and TRD repertoires appeared highly polyclonal, with Gaussian CDR3 length distributions. Bulk repertoire data may be misinterpreted because of unexpected Vdelta2 sequences.

The sorted cells were CD3+ Vdelta1+ Vdelta2- thymocytes from alphabeta-depleted thymus. Vdelta1+ thymocyte sorts reached between roughly 97% and 99.6% purity. There are a few counts of this clone. The target antigen is unknown. Sequences come from RNA converted to cDNA by reverse transcription. CDR3 amplicons came from multiplex PCR with pooled V-gene forward and constant-region reverse primers. TCRdb re-identified clones in the multiplex PCR reads via CATT. The sample shows approximately 24,000 delta-chain clones, 7.4% of them seen only once. CDR1 and CDR2 (germline): TSWWSYY, QGS. V was pared by 0 bases and J by 2 bases, with 10 bases between. The CDR3 is 15 residues long.

This receptor was identified in a girl in the first two years of life who had congenital heart surgery. The chain uses TRDV1 and TRDJ1; D gene unclear. The sequencing input was Vdelta1+ gamma-delta thymocytes from the thymus. The subset here: FACS-sorted CD3+ TCRalphabeta- TCRVdelta1+ TCRVdelta2- thymocytes. The CDR3 loop reads CALGELTTATDKLIF. The CDR3 region has the DNA TGTGCTCTTGGGGAACTGACTACGGCGACCGATAAACTCATCTTT.